These 8 T cell receptor beta chains were all obtained from the same sample, sequenced in a study of shared clonotypes between healthy human individuals. Sequenced by immunoSEQ multiplex PCR; TCRdb stores in-frame clones only, minus some. Of about 800,000 clones in the sample, approximately 96% were seen once. Naivety among CD8 cells was defined by CD45RO negativity and positive CCR7 selection, thereby excluding terminally differentiated effector memory CD45RA+ cells. Sample: naive CD8+ T cells sorted from blood. These TCRs come from a man in his thirties or forties in good health.

The chain carries TRBV7-8 and TRBJ2-3; the match to TRBD2 covers 8 bases. With 4 bases clipped from V and 6 bases from J, the junction kept 0 bases outside the gene matches. Germline V lookup: CDR1 SGHVS, CDR2 FQNEAQ. There are 12 residues in the CDR3. The CDR3 region has the DNA TGTGCCAGCAGCTCGGGGGGGGATACGCAGTATTTT. Translation: CASSSGGDTQYF.

The J gene is TRBJ2-7, the V gene TRBV11-2, with TRBD2 matching 8 bases. CDR1 SGHAT and CDR2 FQNNGV come from the germline V gene. After removal of 7 bases from V and 7 bases from J, the junction contained 15 bases not matched to a gene. This CDR3 has 15 amino acids. CDR3 nucleotides: TGTGCCAGCACCCCCGAGGCTGGCGGGAGGTGGGAGCAGTACTTC. As protein: CASTPEAGGRWEQYF.

The chain couples TRBV27 to TRBJ1-1, with 11 bases identical to TRBD1. V was pared by 5 bases and J by 5 bases, with 10 bases of the junction left unmatched. The CDR3 loop spans 16 amino acids. Germline CDR1 reads MNHEY; CDR2 reads SMNVEV (reference sequence). This CDR3 reads CASSPPGQGARTEAFF. The CDR3 DNA sequence: TGTGCCAGCAGTCCCCCCGGACAGGGGGCTAGGACTGAAGCTTTCTTT.

This rearrangement joins TRBV19 to TRBJ1-1; D call uncertain. The ends were cut back, 4 bases at V and 2 bases at J, with 14 bases in the middle. The CDR3 sequence is 15 residues long. CDR1 is LNHDA and CDR2 is SQIVND in the germline V gene (reference sequence). CDR3 in amino acids: CASSRGRHLNTEAFF. The CDR3 bases are TGTGCCAGTAGTAGGGGTAGGCACCTAAACACTGAAGCTTTCTTT.

The chain couples TRBV29-1 to TRBJ2-7, with D possibly matching TRBD1 (6 bases). This CDR3 is built from 13 residues. Germline CDR1 is SQVTM and CDR2 is ANQGSEA. Trimming cost V 0 bases and J 3 bases, with 9 bases left between them. DNA for the CDR3: TGCAGCGTTGAAGAGGGACACCACTACGAGCAGTACTTC. Amino acid sequence: CSVEEGHHYEQYF.

This chain joins TRBV2 and TRBJ2-1, with 9 bases matching TRBD1. Germline V gene lookup returns CDR1 SNHLY and CDR2 FYNNEI. The length of the CDR3 is 16 residues. With 2 bases clipped from V and 0 bases from J, the junction kept 2 bases outside the gene matches. DNA of the CDR3: TGTGCCAGCAGTGAAACAGGGGGCCTCTCCTACAATGAGCAGTTCTTC. Translation gives CASSETGGLSYNEQFF.

V and J are TRBV5-1 and TRBJ2-1; 7 nucleotides match TRBD2. Trimming removed 1 base from V and 6 bases from J; junction bases left unmatched: 13. Looked up from germline, CDR1 is SGHRS and CDR2 is YFSETQ. The CDR3 spans 17 residues. The CDR3 DNA sequence: TGCGCCAGCAGCTTGAGCTCCGCGGGAGTATTGTTCAATGAGCAGTTCTTC. Amino acid sequence: CASSLSSAGVLFNEQFF. Full variable domain (remainder filled in from reference TRBV5-1 and TRBJ2-1): KAGVTQTPRYLIKTRGQQVTLSCSPISGHRSVSWYQQTPGQGLQFLFEYFSETQRNKGNFPGRFSGRQFSNSRSEMNVSTLELGDSALYLCASSLSSAGVLFNEQFFGPGTRLTVL.

The chain uses TRBV28 and TRBJ2-2; 11 nucleotides match TRBD2. The CDR3 has 20 amino acids. CDR1 is MDHEN and CDR2 is SYDVKM in the germline V gene. The V gene end was trimmed by 0 bases and the J gene end by 0 bases; junction bases not matched to a gene: 9. CDR3 protein: CASSLWIGTSGSTNTGELFF. In DNA form, the CDR3 reads TGTGCCAGCAGTTTATGGATCGGAACTAGCGGGAGTACGAACACCGGGGAGCTGTTTTTT.